This TCR beta chain was sequenced during a study of shared T cell receptors in the human thymus. Trimming shortened V by 8 bases and J by 4 bases, and 12 bases separated the two germline ends. CDR3 length: 13 amino acids. Looked up from germline, CDR1 is SEHNR and CDR2 is FQNEAQ (reference sequence). Sequenced by immunoSEQ multiplex PCR; TCRdb stores in-frame clones only, minus some. The data contain 450,000 to 650,000 clones, 75% to 85% of them singletons. The same data also went into a second study, on human thymus T cells. As that report states: Resected material from corrective heart surgery provided the thymus tissue analysed. Within thymic and blood repertoires, V and J gene usage appeared to be biased.

Sequenced: thymocytes. The rearrangement uses TRBV7-9 and TRBJ1-3, with D uncertain. This TCR derives from a boy in the first two years of life with a congenital heart defect. The CDR3 is CASSNLAGNTIYF. CDR3 nucleotide sequence: TGTGCCAGCTCGAATTTAGCCGGAAACACCATATATTTT.